These 7 T cell receptor beta chains originate from one sample sequenced in a study of CD8 T cells in ankylosing spondylitis (dated by TCRdb to about 2017). These receptors' targets are unknown. Library prep was done by 5' RACE. TCRdb shows the sequencer as Illumina HiSeq 2500. TCRdb reprocessed the public reads (quality trimming at Q25 with fastp, clone calling with MiXCR) and kept in-frame beta chains. Records with the same CDR3 protein are collapsed into one entry carrying the most frequent genes and DNA. The sample data list approximately 540,000 distinct CDR3 sequences, and over 9.5% of these were observed just once. The top ten hold about 6.5% of the sample. General conclusions and limits of the study: Blood from ankylosing spondylitis patients appeared to be characterized by a TCR beta motif made up of about 8 highly homologous amino acid variants.

The sequenced sample was blood, either unsorted or a sorted T cell fraction (not recorded which). Receptors originate from a male donor with ankylosing spondylitis.

Only a few counts were recorded for this clonotype. This rearrangement joins TRBV10-3 to TRBJ2-3; D ambiguous. This CDR3 is built from 12 residues. V was shortened by 8 bases and J by 0 bases, with 6 bases between the two germline ends. CDR1 is ENHRY and CDR2 is SYGVKD in the germline V gene. CDR3: CAIDQSTDTQYF. The CDR3 DNA follows: TGTGCCATCGACCAAAGCACAGATACGCAGTATTTT.

The chain uses TRBV29-1 and TRBJ2-3; D uncertain. The CDR3 is 12 amino acids. The germline V gene has CDR1 SQVTM and CDR2 ANQGSEA. V lost 4 bases and J 2 bases, leaving 7 bases between the germline ends. CDR3 loop: CSVVRFTDTQYF. Written as DNA, the CDR3 is TGCAGCGTTGTGCGATTCACAGATACGCAGTATTTT.

The V gene is TRBV6-5, the J gene TRBJ2-5; 7 bases fit TRBD1. Looked up from germline, CDR1 is MNHEY and CDR2 is SVGAGI. This CDR3 is 14 amino acids long. The ends lost 2 bases at V and 2 bases at J; junction bases unmatched: 2. CDR3 nucleotides: TGTGCCAGCAGTTACCGGGACAGACAAGAGACCCAGTACTTC. Translating it yields CASSYRDRQETQYF.

The chain links TRBV15 to TRBJ2-3; perhaps TRBD1 as D (5 bases). The CDR3 is made up of 15 amino acids. V was clipped by 2 bases and J by 0 bases, with 9 bases between them. Germline V CDR1 and CDR2: LNHNV, YYDKDF (reference sequence). CDR3 nucleotides: TGTGCCACCAGCAGACGGACACCTAGCACAGATACGCAGTATTTT. Encoded protein: CATSRRTPSTDTQYF.

In this sample, this clonotype turned up once. The V and J genes are TRBV30 and TRBJ1-6; no firm D call. The CDR3 has 14 residues. CDR1 is GTSNPN, CDR2 SVGIG, per germline (reference sequence). Between the trimmed V and J ends, which lost 5 bases and 7 bases, there was a span of 15 bases. In DNA form, the CDR3 reads TGTGCCTGGGACCGTGCACAGACCAATTCACCCCTCCACTTT. This gives the protein CAWDRAQTNSPLHF.

In this sample, this clonotype turned up a few times. The chain carries TRBV7-2 and TRBJ2-7, with D possibly called TRBD1 or TRBD2 (5 bases each). The CDR3 has 16 residues. Trimming left V 2 bases short and J 4 bases short, with 18 bases between. CDR1 SGHTA and CDR2 FQGNSA come from the germline V gene. CDR3 residues: CASSLRAEGIGYEQYF. The CDR3 nucleotides read TGTGCCAGCAGCTTACGGGCTGAGGGGATCGGTTACGAGCAGTACTTC.

The rearrangement joins TRBV11-2 to TRBJ1-3, with D tentatively TRBD1 (5 bases). The germline CDR1 and CDR2 sequences are SGHAT and FQNNGV. Trimming shortened V by 5 bases and J by 0 bases, and 11 bases separated the two germline ends. This CDR3 contains 15 residues. The CDR3 DNA is TGTGCCAGCAGCCAACAGGATTACTCTGGAAACACCATATATTTT. This gives the protein CASSQQDYSGNTIYF.